This T cell receptor (beta chain) was recovered during a study of CD8 T cells in ankylosing spondylitis. Study outcomes and limitations: There were earlier reports of some motif variants in reactive arthritis synovial fluid and blood.

TCRdb re-derived calls from the 5' RACE reads in MiXCR, one entry per CDR3 protein. The data show about 160,000 distinct CDR3 sequences, with approximately 20% seen just once and about 8.3% held by the top ten. Trimming took off 0 bases at V and 6 bases at J, with 8 bases between the two ends. The germline gives CDR1 SQVTM, CDR2 ANQGSEA. The CDR3 is 12 amino acids. A word on this clonotype: The antigen is unknown.

The clonotype was recovered from a male donor with ankylosing spondylitis or in good health (not recorded which). The material sequenced was blood, either unsorted or a sorted T cell fraction (not recorded which). The rearrangement joins TRBV29-1 to TRBJ1-2, with D perhaps matching TRBD1 (6 bases). CDR3 amino acids: CSVEDQGNGYTF. The CDR3 DNA reads as TGCAGCGTTGAAGATCAGGGGAATGGCTACACCTTC.